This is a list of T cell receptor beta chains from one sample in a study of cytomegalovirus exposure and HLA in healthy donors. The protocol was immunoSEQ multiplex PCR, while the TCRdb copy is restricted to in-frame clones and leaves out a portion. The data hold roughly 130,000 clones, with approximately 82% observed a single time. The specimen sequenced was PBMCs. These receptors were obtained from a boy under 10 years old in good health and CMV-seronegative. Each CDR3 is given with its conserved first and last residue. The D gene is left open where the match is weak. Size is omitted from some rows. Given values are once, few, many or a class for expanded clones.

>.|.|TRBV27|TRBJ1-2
CASTPGINYGYTF
TGTGCCAGCACCCCAGGGATTAACTATGGCTACACCTTC
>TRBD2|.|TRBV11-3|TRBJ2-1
CASSPPTSGTNNEQFF
TGTGCCAGCAGCCCTCCGACTAGCGGGACTAACAATGAGCAGTTCTTC
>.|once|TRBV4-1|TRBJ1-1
CASSHENRDEAEAFF
TGCGCCAGCAGCCATGAAAACAGGGACGAAGCTGAAGCTTTCTTT
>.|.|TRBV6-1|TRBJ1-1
CAGGPYGGTEAFF
TGTGCCGGAGGGCCATATGGGGGCACTGAAGCTTTCTTT
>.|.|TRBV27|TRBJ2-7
CASSLWRTEEQYF
TGTGCCAGCAGTTTATGGAGGACAGAAGAGCAGTACTTC
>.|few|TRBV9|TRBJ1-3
CASSVDGGGYGNTIYF
TGTGCCAGCAGCGTAGATGGGGGGGGGTATGGAAACACCATATATTTT
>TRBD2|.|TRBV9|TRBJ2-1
CASSVDPSGGAYNEQFF
TGTGCCAGCAGCGTAGATCCTAGCGGGGGAGCTTACAATGAGCAGTTCTTC
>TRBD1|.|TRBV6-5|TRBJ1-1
CASSRGRVAEAFF
TGTGCCAGCAGCAGGGGGCGGGTGGCTGAAGCTTTCTTT
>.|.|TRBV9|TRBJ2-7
CASSVSADSYEQYF
TGTGCCAGCAGCGTTAGCGCGGACTCTTACGAGCAGTACTTC
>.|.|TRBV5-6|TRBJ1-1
CASSLGGRNTEAFF
TGTGCCAGCAGTCTCGGGGGGCGCAACACTGAAGCTTTCTTT
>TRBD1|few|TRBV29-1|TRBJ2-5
CSVDWTGALKYQETQYF
TGCAGCGTTGACTGGACAGGGGCCCTTAAGTACCAAGAGACCCAGTACTTC
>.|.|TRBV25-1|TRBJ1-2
CASSEGGRPYGYTF
TGTGCCAGCAGTGAAGGAGGCAGACCCTATGGCTACACCTTC
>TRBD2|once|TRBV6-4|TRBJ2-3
CASSDLAGALDTQYF
TGTGCCAGCAGTGACCTAGCGGGGGCCCTGGATACGCAGTATTTT
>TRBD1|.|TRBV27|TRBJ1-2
CASASTGAYGYTF
TGTGCCAGCGCCTCAACAGGGGCCTATGGCTACACCTTC
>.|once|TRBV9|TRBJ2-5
CASSQGLQETQYF
TGTGCCAGCAGCCAGGGACTCCAAGAGACCCAGTACTTC
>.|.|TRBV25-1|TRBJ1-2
CASSDSDRCGYTF
TGTGCCAGCAGTGATTCTGACAGGTGTGGCTACACCTTC
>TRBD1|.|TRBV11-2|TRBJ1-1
CASSLAGGPTEAFF
TGTGCCAGCAGCTTAGCAGGGGGCCCCACTGAAGCTTTCTTT
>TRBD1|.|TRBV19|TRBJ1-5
CASSIVGQGGQPQHF
TGTGCCAGTAGTATAGTGGGACAGGGCGGTCAGCCCCAGCATTTT
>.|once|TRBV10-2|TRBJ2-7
CASSGDLAPGEQYF
TGCGCCAGCAGTGGGGATTTGGCCCCAGGGGAGCAGTACTTC
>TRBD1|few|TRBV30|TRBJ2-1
CACGTGQLGGNEQFF
TGTGCCTGCGGGACAGGGCAACTGGGAGGAAATGAGCAGTTCTTC
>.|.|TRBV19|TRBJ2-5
CASSLAGTGLQETQYF
TGTGCCAGTTCACTAGCGGGGACAGGGCTACAAGAGACCCAGTACTTC
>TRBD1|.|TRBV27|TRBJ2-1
CASSFGDSDNEQFF
TGTGCCAGCAGTTTCGGGGACAGCGACAATGAGCAGTTCTTC